This TCR beta chain was sequenced in a study of blood T cell repertoires in COVID-19. As handled by the study authors: Researchers report that nucleated cell counts were estimated from reference gene primer amplification. TCRdb's table, derived via immunoSEQ multiplex PCR, lists solely in-frame clones and lacks some. V, J and clone size reflect that table, while D and trimming were determined from the DNA. This sample carries about 190,000 clones, around 90% of them seen once, and the ten largest clones take less than 0.7%. The CDR3 consists of 15 residues. Trimming cost V 3 bases and J 2 bases; bases outside gene matches: 4. In germline, CDR1 is ENHRY, CDR2 SYGVKD.

The TCR sequence derives from a man aged 45-60 years with acute or convalescent COVID-19. Sample: peripheral blood. V and J are TRBV10-3 and TRBJ2-1, with 7 bases fitting TRBD1. The CDR3 protein is CAISDRDRPYNEQFF. The CDR3 DNA reads TGTGCCATCAGTGACCGGGACAGACCCTACAATGAGCAGTTCTTC.